The present T cell receptor (beta chain) was sequenced within a study of T cell repertoires in cytomegalovirus infection. Study in general: In public TCR beta signatures, there were indications of both CMV infection and matching HLA type. Notes on the study in general: Ex vivo, HLA-C-restricted CMV-specific TCR beta clonotypes prevailed over the rest of the response. Cumulative public TCR beta family frequency identified carriers of CMV plus the relevant HLA.

On this clonotype itself: Its antigen is still unknown.

A single record per CDR3 protein comes from TCRdb applying MiXCR to the reads. Among some 680,000 distinct CDR3 sequences listed, roughly a third were seen once. Sequences were obtained from PBMCs. This TCR was sampled from a human donor in good health (CMV status not recorded). Some clones in this sample may be carry-over from other donors' samples.

CDR3 sequence (DNA): TGTGCCAGCGGGTATAACAGGGAGGGCAACTATGGCTACACCTTC. Its translation is CASGYNREGNYGYTF. The chain joins TRBV6-5 to TRBJ1-2, with D tentatively TRBD1 (6 bases). With 8 bases removed from V and 2 bases from J, the gap between germline ends came to 18 bases. CDR1 and CDR2 (germline): MNHEY, SVGAGI. There are 15 residues in the CDR3.